The T cell receptor beta chain under discussion was sequenced for a study of T cells in narcolepsy. Study-wide results and limits: Blood of same and different patients, but not healthy controls, reportedly held recurring autoreactive clonotypes.

CDR1 and CDR2 (germline): SGHDT, YYEEEE. The CDR3 extends over 17 amino acids. V lost 1 base and J lost 3, with 17 bases in between. On this clone: Its cognate antigen is unknown.

Assay used: immunoSEQ multiplex PCR; TCRdb lists only in-frame clones, some missing. This table has 30,000 to 40,000 clones, 75% to 85% appearing once. The sequence derives from a human donor with narcolepsy. Sequenced sample: CD45RA- memory CD4+ T cells from PBMCs. The V call is TRBV5-6, the J call TRBJ1-3; D not certain. The CDR3 loop is CASSLRDGRSYGNTIYF. CDR3 in DNA: TGTGCCAGCAGCTTGAGAGACGGCAGAAGTTATGGAAACACCATATATTTT.